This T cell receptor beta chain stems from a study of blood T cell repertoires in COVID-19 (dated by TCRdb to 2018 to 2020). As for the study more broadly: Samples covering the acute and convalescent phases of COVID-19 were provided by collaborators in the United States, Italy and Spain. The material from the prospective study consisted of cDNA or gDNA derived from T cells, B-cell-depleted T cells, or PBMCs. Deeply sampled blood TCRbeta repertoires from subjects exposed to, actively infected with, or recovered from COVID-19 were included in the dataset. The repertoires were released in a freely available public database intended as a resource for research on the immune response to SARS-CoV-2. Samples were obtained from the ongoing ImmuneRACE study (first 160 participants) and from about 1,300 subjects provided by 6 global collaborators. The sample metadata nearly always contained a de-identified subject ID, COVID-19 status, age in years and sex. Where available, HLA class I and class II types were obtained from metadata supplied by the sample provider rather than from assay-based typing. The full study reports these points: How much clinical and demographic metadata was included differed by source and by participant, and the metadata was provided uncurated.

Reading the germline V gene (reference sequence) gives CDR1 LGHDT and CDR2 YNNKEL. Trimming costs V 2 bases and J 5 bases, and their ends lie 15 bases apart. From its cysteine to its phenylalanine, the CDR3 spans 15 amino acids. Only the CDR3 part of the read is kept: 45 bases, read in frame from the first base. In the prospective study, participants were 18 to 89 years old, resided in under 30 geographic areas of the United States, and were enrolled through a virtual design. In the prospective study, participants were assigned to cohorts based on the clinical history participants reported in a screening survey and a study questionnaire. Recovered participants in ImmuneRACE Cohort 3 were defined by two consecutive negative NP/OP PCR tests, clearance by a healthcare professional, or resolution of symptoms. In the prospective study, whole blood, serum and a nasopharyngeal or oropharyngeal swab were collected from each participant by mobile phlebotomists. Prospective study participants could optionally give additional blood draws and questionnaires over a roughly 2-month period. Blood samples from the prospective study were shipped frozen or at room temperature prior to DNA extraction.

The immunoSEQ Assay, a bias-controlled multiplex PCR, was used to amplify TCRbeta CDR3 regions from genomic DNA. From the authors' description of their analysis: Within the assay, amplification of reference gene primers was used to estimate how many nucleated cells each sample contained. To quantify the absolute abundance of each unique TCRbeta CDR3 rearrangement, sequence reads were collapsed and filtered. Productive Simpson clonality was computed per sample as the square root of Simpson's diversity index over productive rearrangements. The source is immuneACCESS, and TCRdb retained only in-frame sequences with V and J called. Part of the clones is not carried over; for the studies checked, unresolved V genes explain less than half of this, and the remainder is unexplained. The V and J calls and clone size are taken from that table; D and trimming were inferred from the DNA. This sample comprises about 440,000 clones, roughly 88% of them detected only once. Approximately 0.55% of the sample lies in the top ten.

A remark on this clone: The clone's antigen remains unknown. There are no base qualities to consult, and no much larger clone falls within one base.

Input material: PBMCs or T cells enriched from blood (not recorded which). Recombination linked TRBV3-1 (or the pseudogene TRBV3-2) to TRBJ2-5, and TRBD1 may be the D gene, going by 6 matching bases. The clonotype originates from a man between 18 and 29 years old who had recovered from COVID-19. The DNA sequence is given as TGTGCCAGCAGCCAATCCCCAGGGGTGTGGGAGACCCAGTACTTC. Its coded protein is CASSQSPGVWETQYF.